This entry lists 15 T cell receptor beta chains sequenced from one sample in a study of blood T cells in healthy people across ages. Combining a sample-barcoded 5' primer with a J-beta primer mix, a second PCR ran for about 7 to 11 cycles. TCRdb used MiXCR to reprocess the 5' RACE reads, holding one entry per CDR3 protein. Altogether about 1,500,000 distinct CDR3 sequences are present, around two fifths being singletons, with the ten largest covering 7.9%. Sequencing used blood. These receptors originate from a woman aged 18-29 years in good health.

This chain uses TRBV27 with TRBJ1-2; D is ambiguous. The V and J ends lost 3 bases and 8 bases respectively, with 22 bases between them. Germline-derived CDR1 and CDR2 are MNHEY and SMNVEV (reference sequence). This CDR3 has 16 amino acids. The CDR3 is CASSFLLASLPIGYTF. DNA of the CDR3: TGTGCCAGCAGTTTCCTCCTGGCTTCCCTGCCCATAGGCTACACCTTC.

On this clonotype itself: Relative to the germline gene, one junction end is altered; a read error may explain this. This sequence joins TRBV27 and TRBJ2-3, with D perhaps assigned TRBD1 or TRBD2 (7 bases each). The CDR3 length is 16 residues. Germline V CDR1 and CDR2: MNHEY, SMNVEV (reference sequence). CDR3 loop: CASSFPSGKGTDAQYF. CDR3 coding DNA: TGTGCCAGCAGTTTTCCCAGCGGGAAGGGGACAGATGCGCAGTATTTT.

The chain links TRBV11-1 to TRBJ2-1; D call uncertain. CDR3 length equals 13 residues. Deletions cut 5 bases from V and 7 bases from J, with 12 bases between. Germline V CDR1 and CDR2: SGHAT, FQDESV (reference sequence). The DNA for the CDR3 is TGTGCCAGCAGCCCAACCCGGTGGAATGAGCAGTTCTTC. This encodes CASSPTRWNEQFF.

The genes are TRBV11-1 and TRBJ2-1, with TRBD2 as a possible D gene (5 bases). The germline CDR1 and CDR2 sequences are SGHAT and FQDESV (reference sequence). V lost 5 bases and J lost 7, with 15 bases in between. The CDR3 is 14 amino acids. The CDR3 nucleotides are TGTGCCAGCAGCATAGGATCGGGGTCGAATGAGCAGTTCTTC. It translates to CASSIGSGSNEQFF.

V gene TRBV12-3 or TRBV12-4 combines with J gene TRBJ1-4; D not resolved. The germline V and J ends were trimmed by 8 bases and 6 bases, with 7 bases remaining between them. This CDR3 contains 11 residues. The CDR3 here is CASGSDEKLFF. In DNA, the CDR3 is TGTGCCAGCGGTTCTGATGAAAAACTGTTTTTT.

The chain links TRBV27 to TRBJ2-1; possible D gene TRBD2, 6 bases. The CDR3 is made up of 14 amino acids. Trimming took off 5 bases at V and 10 bases at J, with 18 bases between the two ends. CDR1 is MNHEY, CDR2 SMNVEV, per germline (reference sequence). The CDR3 sequence: CASSPLGPAGEQFF. CDR3 DNA: TGTGCCAGCAGTCCACTGGGTCCGGCGGGGGAGCAGTTCTTC.

The chain has TRBV20-1 and TRBJ2-5; unclear D gene. The CDR3 sequence is 13 residues long. V shed 6 bases and J shed 11 bases, with 22 bases lying between them. Germline loops: CDR1 DFQATT, CDR2 SNEGSKA (reference sequence). The CDR3 here is CSARLVGNNEQYF. CDR3 in DNA: TGCAGTGCCCGGCTAGTGGGAAACAATGAGCAGTACTTC.

This clonotype appeared a single time. The chain is built from TRBV6-5 and TRBJ2-7; 7 bases agree with TRBD2. The CDR3 consists of 16 residues. CDR1 is MNHEY and CDR2 is SVGAGI in the germline V gene. Trimming cost V 5 bases and J 1 base; bases outside gene matches: 11. CDR3 DNA sequence: TGTGCCAGCAGTCTAGACAAAGCGGGATTATCCTACGAGCAGTACTTC. It encodes CASSLDKAGLSYEQYF.

The J gene is TRBJ2-7, the V gene TRBV6-1, with D unclear. The CDR3 has 13 amino acids. The germline gives CDR1 MNHNS, CDR2 SASEGT. V lost 4 bases to trimming and J lost 0 bases, with 7 bases between them. The CDR3 sequence is CASSVFPSYEQYF. DNA for the CDR3: TGTGCCAGCAGTGTTTTCCCCTCCTACGAGCAGTACTTC.

The rearrangement joins TRBV20-1 to TRBJ2-7; the match to TRBD1 covers 8 bases. Germline-derived CDR1 and CDR2 are DFQATT and SNEGSKA (reference sequence). Trimming removed 6 bases from V and 4 bases from J; junction bases left unmatched: 11. This CDR3 is 14 amino acids long. The CDR3 sequence: CSAPGQGVAYEQYF. The DNA for the CDR3 is TGCAGTGCCCCTGGACAGGGTGTGGCATACGAGCAGTACTTC.

The chain has TRBV5-1 and TRBJ2-2; a weak D match, TRBD2 (5 bases). CDR1 and CDR2 (germline): SGHRS, YFSETQ. V gave up 1 base and J gave up 0 bases, with 10 bases separating them. The CDR3 spans 16 residues. The CDR3, as DNA: TGCGCCAGCAGCTTGATTCCCGGGGCGAACACCGGGGAGCTGTTTTTT. It is translated as CASSLIPGANTGELFF.

V is TRBV3-1 and J is TRBJ2-3; D is ambiguous. Germline-derived CDR1 and CDR2 are LGHDT and YNNKEL (reference sequence). Trimming stripped 1 base from V and 9 bases from J, with 5 bases between. This CDR3 is 11 amino acids long. CDR3 DNA: TGTGCCAGCAGCCAAGCTTGGACGCAGTATTTT. It codes for CASSQAWTQYF.

CDR3 DNA: TGCAGTGCTAGGGGACAGTTCTACGAGCAGTACTTC. The encoded protein is CSARGQFYEQYF. The V gene is TRBV20-1, the J gene TRBJ2-7; 7 nucleotides align to TRBD1. CDR1 and CDR2 from the germline V gene are DFQATT and SNEGSKA (reference sequence). Trimming removed 3 bases from V and 3 bases from J; junction bases left unmatched: 2. There are 12 residues in the CDR3.

The chain recombines TRBV28 with TRBJ1-2, with a tentative D call TRBD1 (5 bases). CDR1 is MDHEN and CDR2 is SYDVKM in the germline V gene. V dropped 4 bases and J dropped 1 base, with 16 bases sitting between them. The CDR3 contains 16 residues. CDR3 residues: CASSSPLSRVNYGYTF. CDR3 sequence (DNA): TGTGCCAGCAGTTCCCCCCTGTCCAGGGTTAACTATGGCTACACCTTC.

The chain couples TRBV6-5 to TRBJ1-4, with D perhaps TRBD1 (5 bases). The CDR3 is 15 residues long. V shed 6 bases and J shed 3 bases, with 14 bases lying between them. Germline CDR1 reads MNHEY; CDR2 reads SVGAGI. CDR3 protein: CASRKGQGPNEKLFF. DNA of the CDR3: TGTGCCAGCAGAAAAGGGCAGGGCCCTAATGAAAAACTGTTTTTT.